One sample yielded the 2 T cell receptor beta chains listed below, sequenced in a study of T cells after yellow fever vaccination. TCRdb re-called the 5' RACE reads with MiXCR, one entry per CDR3 protein. The data show about 550,000 distinct CDR3 sequences, 15% to 20% seen once. The input for sequencing was PBMCs, taken 15 days after the yellow fever booster vaccination. The receptors derive from a man aged 30-40 years who received the YFV17D yellow fever vaccine.

This clonotype was counted between two and nine times. This rearrangement joins TRBV24-1 to TRBJ2-1; D is uncertain. Between the trimmed V and J ends, which lost 3 bases and 8 bases, there was a span of 13 bases. This CDR3 region has 14 residues. Germline CDR1 reads KGHDR; CDR2 reads SFDVKD. The CDR3 sequence: CATSDVTTLYEQFF. As DNA, the CDR3 is TGTGCCACCAGTGATGTTACGACGTTGTATGAGCAGTTCTTC.

This clonotype was recorded many times. This chain's CDR3 is CASSLGASDTQYF. CDR3 DNA: TGTGCCAGCAGCTTGGGGGCTTCGGATACGCAGTATTTT. The chain carries TRBV5-4 and TRBJ2-3; unclear D gene. This CDR3 has 13 residues. V was pared by 0 bases and J by 6 bases, with 8 bases between. Germline loops: CDR1 SGHNT, CDR2 YYREEE (reference sequence).